This paragraph covers one TCR beta chain sequence. What it binds is unknown. This CDR3 spans 13 amino acids. V lost 3 bases to trimming and J lost 7 bases, with 9 bases between them. Germline values: CDR1 SGHAT, CDR2 FQNNGV. The data stem from a study of T cell responses to AZD1222 COVID-19 vaccine. Assay: immunoSEQ multiplex PCR; the TCRdb copy retains only in-frame clones and omits some. The sample has some 25,000 clones, 88% seen once. Study-wide points: Donors skewed white British and female; clonal diversity was possibly underestimated.

The genes are TRBV11-2 and TRBJ1-4; D unclear. This TCR derives from an adult who received the AZD1222 COVID-19 vaccine. The specimen was peripheral blood, collected 28 days after the second AZD1222 dose. The CDR3 nucleotides read TGTGCCAGCAGCTTCGGAAGAGTTGAAAAACTGTTTTTT. Its translation is CASSFGRVEKLFF.